Given below is one T cell receptor beta chain in context. Clones were sequenced by immunoSEQ multiplex PCR, and TCRdb holds only the in-frame ones, with some missing. The sample lists around 71,000 clones; approximately 87% were seen once. The data stem from a study of control samples from healthy donors and cancer patients. Trimming pared 5 bases from V and 4 bases from J, leaving 15 bases between. Germline values: CDR1 MNHEY, CDR2 SVGAGI. The CDR3 is made up of 15 amino acids. This clonotype was obtained from a woman between 50 and 59 years old with head and neck cancer. The chain joins TRBV6-5 to TRBJ1-5; maybe TRBD1 (6 bases). Sequenced input: PBMCs. CDR3 in DNA: TGTGCCAGCAGTCCAGGGGCAGGCCCGAATCAGCCCCAGCATTTT. Translating gives CASSPGAGPNQPQHF.